This is a list of T cell receptor beta chains from one sample in a study of human T cells and chemical hapten exposure. TCRdb passed the RACE reads through MiXCR, listing each CDR3 protein once. Of under 450,000 distinct CDR3 sequences detected, nearly 6.5% appear once; the ten largest clones hold approximately 5.4%. Here the sequenced sample was whole blood, taken in connection with sensitization to the hapten diphenylcyclopropenone (DPC). The receptors were sampled from a woman aged 18-29 years with alopecia areata. Some clones in this sample may be carry-over from other donors' samples. Each CDR3 is given with its conserved first and last residue. The D gene is left open where the match is weak. Size is stated for part of the rows, as once, few or many counts, or as a class when the clone is expanded.

J gene: TRBJ1-5; V gene: TRBV6-2/TRBV6-3; clone size: few; D gene: -; CDR3 DNA: TGTGCCAGCAGTTATGGAGAGCCCCAGCATTTT; CDR3 protein: CASSYGEPQHF
J gene: TRBJ2-1; V gene: TRBV7-9; clone size: few; D gene: -; CDR3 DNA: TGTGCCAGCAGGGGAGGGCAGGGGTCCTACAATGAGCAGTTCTTC; CDR3 protein: CASRGGQGSYNEQFF
J gene: TRBJ2-3; V gene: TRBV3-1; clone size: -; D gene: TRBD2; CDR3 DNA: TGTGCCAGCAGCCAGGGTAGCGGGGTCACAGATACGCAGTATTTT; CDR3 protein: CASSQGSGVTDTQYF
J gene: TRBJ2-7; V gene: TRBV9; clone size: few; D gene: -; CDR3 DNA: TGTGCCAGCAGCGTAGTCGAGAGCTCCTACGAGCAGTACTTC; CDR3 protein: CASSVVESSYEQYF
J gene: TRBJ2-7; V gene: TRBV25-1; clone size: few; D gene: TRBD2; CDR3 DNA: TGTGCCAGCAGTGAACCGGGCCTAGCGGGGGGGATTAACTTC; CDR3 protein: CASSEPGLAGGINF
J gene: TRBJ1-4; V gene: TRBV28; clone size: many; D gene: TRBD1; CDR3 DNA: TGTGCCAGCAGGGGACAGGGCTTTGAAAAACTGTTTTTT; CDR3 protein: CASRGQGFEKLFF
J gene: TRBJ2-3; V gene: TRBV25-1; clone size: -; D gene: -; CDR3 DNA: TGTGCCAGCAGCGGAGTCCGGGAAAGGAGCACAGATACGCAGTATTTT; CDR3 protein: CASSGVRERSTDTQYF
J gene: TRBJ2-7; V gene: TRBV6-1; clone size: few; D gene: TRBD2; CDR3 DNA: TGTGCCAGCAGTACCCCCCTAGGGGAGGGGTACGAGCAGTACTTC; CDR3 protein: CASSTPLGEGYEQYF
J gene: TRBJ2-7; V gene: TRBV21-1; clone size: few; D gene: -; CDR3 DNA: TGTGCCAGCAGCAAAGGGCAGCTCTACGAGCAGTACTTC; CDR3 protein: CASSKGQLYEQYF
J gene: TRBJ1-6; V gene: TRBV6-2/TRBV6-3; clone size: many; D gene: -; CDR3 DNA: TGTGCCAGCACTCACCGGAATTCACCCCTCCACTTT; CDR3 protein: CASTHRNSPLHF
J gene: TRBJ1-2; V gene: TRBV6-5; clone size: -; D gene: TRBD1; CDR3 DNA: TGTGCCAGCAGTTACTCTACAGGGGAGAGTGGCTACACCTTC; CDR3 protein: CASSYSTGESGYTF
J gene: TRBJ1-1; V gene: TRBV4-3; clone size: -; D gene: -; CDR3 DNA: TGCGCCAGCGCGGGGGGCATGAACATTGAAGCTTTCTTT; CDR3 protein: CASAGGMNIEAFF
J gene: TRBJ2-7; V gene: TRBV25-1; clone size: many; D gene: -; CDR3 DNA: TGTGCCAGCAGTTCACCGTGGGGCGAGCAGTACTTC; CDR3 protein: CASSSPWGEQYF
J gene: TRBJ1-6; V gene: TRBV11-2; clone size: many; D gene: -; CDR3 DNA: TGTGCCAGCAGCTTAGATCCAACTAGTTCACCCCTCCACTTT; CDR3 protein: CASSLDPTSSPLHF
J gene: TRBJ1-3; V gene: TRBV2; clone size: many; D gene: TRBD1; CDR3 DNA: TGTGCCAGCAGTGATTGGTGGAGAGGGGGCAATAAGTCCTCTGGAAACACCATATATTTT; CDR3 protein: CASSDWWRGGNKSSGNTIYF
J gene: TRBJ2-5; V gene: TRBV13; clone size: -; D gene: -; CDR3 DNA: TGTGCCAGCAGCTTAGGGACTATTGGCACCCAGTACTTC; CDR3 protein: CASSLGTIGTQYF
J gene: TRBJ1-2; V gene: TRBV28; clone size: many; D gene: TRBD1; CDR3 DNA: TGTGCCAGCAGTTCCGACAGGGAGAACTATGGCTACACCTTC; CDR3 protein: CASSSDRENYGYTF
J gene: TRBJ2-7; V gene: TRBV14; clone size: many; D gene: -; CDR3 DNA: TGTGCCAGCAGCCTGGGGACGGCGGGGCAGTACTTC; CDR3 protein: CASSLGTAGQYF
J gene: TRBJ2-2; V gene: TRBV5-4; clone size: many; D gene: TRBD1; CDR3 DNA: TGTGCCAGCAGCTCGCGCCGGGACAGCGTTTCCACCGGGGAGCTGTTTTTT; CDR3 protein: CASSSRRDSVSTGELFF
J gene: TRBJ1-4; V gene: TRBV15; clone size: many; D gene: -; CDR3 DNA: TGTGCCACCAGCAGAGATACAACCGGGATCGAAGGGGAAAAACTGTTTTTT; CDR3 protein: CATSRDTTGIEGEKLFF
J gene: TRBJ2-7; V gene: TRBV20-1; clone size: few; D gene: TRBD1; CDR3 DNA: TGCAGTGCCTTTACCGGGACAGGGGAATACGAGCAGTACTTC; CDR3 protein: CSAFTGTGEYEQYF
J gene: TRBJ1-2; V gene: TRBV14; clone size: -; D gene: -; CDR3 DNA: TGTGCCAGCAGCCACGAACAGGGCGCCTTCTACGGCTACACCTTC; CDR3 protein: CASSHEQGAFYGYTF
J gene: TRBJ2-1; V gene: TRBV20-1; clone size: few; D gene: TRBD2; CDR3 DNA: TGCAGTGCTAGTAAACTAGCGGGGGGGCCTGGTCGGCGCAATGAGCAGTTCTTC; CDR3 protein: CSASKLAGGPGRRNEQFF
J gene: TRBJ2-6; V gene: TRBV5-6; clone size: -; D gene: -; CDR3 DNA: TGTGCCAGCAGCTTCGGCGTTTATATGACAGGACCGCTCTCTGGGGCCAACGTCCTGACTTTC; CDR3 protein: CASSFGVYMTGPLSGANVLTF
J gene: TRBJ1-1; V gene: TRBV29-1; clone size: many; D gene: -; CDR3 DNA: TGCAGCGCGACCGGGAGGACTGAAGCTTTCTTT; CDR3 protein: CSATGRTEAFF
J gene: TRBJ1-4; V gene: TRBV11-2; clone size: many; D gene: -; CDR3 DNA: TGTGCCAGCAGCCCATGGGAGGCGAAGGGGAAACTGTTTTTT; CDR3 protein: CASSPWEAKGKLFF
J gene: TRBJ1-1; V gene: TRBV28; clone size: many; D gene: -; CDR3 DNA: TGTGCCAGCAGCCAGAATGACAGGCCCGGGGTCACTGAAGCTTTCTTT; CDR3 protein: CASSQNDRPGVTEAFF
J gene: TRBJ2-3; V gene: TRBV29-1; clone size: many; D gene: -; CDR3 DNA: TGCAGCGTTGAATTGGACGCAGATACGCAGTATTTT; CDR3 protein: CSVELDADTQYF
J gene: TRBJ1-1; V gene: TRBV7-3; clone size: many; D gene: -; CDR3 DNA: TGTGCCAGCAGCTTAACCCCAGGGGTCGAGAAGGCTTTCTTT; CDR3 protein: CASSLTPGVEKAFF
J gene: TRBJ2-2; V gene: TRBV3-1; clone size: few; D gene: -; CDR3 DNA: TGTGCCAGCAGCCACTATGGCACCAACACCGGGGAGCTGTTTTTT; CDR3 protein: CASSHYGTNTGELFF
J gene: TRBJ2-1; V gene: TRBV6-5; clone size: -; D gene: -; CDR3 DNA: TGTGCCAGCAGTTACGGAAGGTACGCGCGGAACAATGAGCAGTTCTTC; CDR3 protein: CASSYGRYARNNEQFF
J gene: TRBJ2-1; V gene: TRBV20-1; clone size: -; D gene: -; CDR3 DNA: TGCAGTGCCCGACGTATCTCCCGCGGGTCCTACAATGAGCAGTTCTTC; CDR3 protein: CSARRISRGSYNEQFF
J gene: TRBJ2-3; V gene: TRBV7-6; clone size: few; D gene: TRBD2; CDR3 DNA: TGTGCCAGCAGCCAACATCCTCCCAAGCGGGGGGGCAAGGATACGCAGTATTTT; CDR3 protein: CASSQHPPKRGGKDTQYF
J gene: TRBJ2-1; V gene: TRBV20-1; clone size: many; D gene: -; CDR3 DNA: TGCAGTGCGAAGACGGGGGAAGCGCAGAACTACAATGAGCAGTTCTTC; CDR3 protein: CSAKTGEAQNYNEQFF
J gene: TRBJ2-3; V gene: TRBV20-1; clone size: -; D gene: TRBD1; CDR3 DNA: TGCAGTGCTAGACGAGGGACAGACACAGATACGCAGTATTTT; CDR3 protein: CSARRGTDTDTQYF
J gene: TRBJ2-2; V gene: TRBV4-2; clone size: -; D gene: -; CDR3 DNA: TGTGCCAGCAGCCAAGAGTGGAGCAGATCGAACACCGGGGAGCTGTTTTTT; CDR3 protein: CASSQEWSRSNTGELFF
J gene: TRBJ1-1; V gene: TRBV5-5; clone size: -; D gene: -; CDR3 DNA: TGTGCCAGCAGCCCGGGTTTAAGAGGGGAGAACACTGAAGCTTTCTTT; CDR3 protein: CASSPGLRGENTEAFF
J gene: TRBJ1-1; V gene: TRBV20-1; clone size: -; D gene: -; CDR3 DNA: TGCAGTGCTAGATTACCAGGAAAGGGTGAAGCTTTCTTT; CDR3 protein: CSARLPGKGEAFF
J gene: TRBJ1-6; V gene: TRBV6-2/TRBV6-3; clone size: -; D gene: -; CDR3 DNA: TGTGCCAGCAGATGGGGTGGTCCCATTTCACCCCTCCACTTT; CDR3 protein: CASRWGGPISPLHF
J gene: TRBJ2-6; V gene: TRBV7-8; clone size: many; D gene: -; CDR3 DNA: TGTGCCAGCAGCTTAGAGCTCGGGTGGCAAACGTCCTCTGGGGCCAACGTCCTGACTTTC; CDR3 protein: CASSLELGWQTSSGANVLTF
J gene: TRBJ1-5; V gene: TRBV27; clone size: many; D gene: -; CDR3 DNA: TGTGCCAGCAGTTCGACGGACAACAATCAGCCCCAGCATTTT; CDR3 protein: CASSSTDNNQPQHF
J gene: TRBJ1-5; V gene: TRBV2; clone size: -; D gene: -; CDR3 DNA: TGTGCCAGCACCGAGCGGGGTGGGTACGGGAACAATCAGCCCCAGCATTTT; CDR3 protein: CASTERGGYGNNQPQHF
J gene: TRBJ1-2; V gene: TRBV29-1; clone size: few; D gene: TRBD1; CDR3 DNA: TGCAGCGGGAGGGACAGCATCTATGGCTACACCTTC; CDR3 protein: CSGRDSIYGYTF
J gene: TRBJ2-7; V gene: TRBV19; clone size: -; D gene: -; CDR3 DNA: TGTGCCAGTAGTATCGTTTGGTCTCCCTCTACTACTTACGAGCAGTACTTC; CDR3 protein: CASSIVWSPSTTYEQYF
J gene: TRBJ2-7; V gene: TRBV5-1; clone size: -; D gene: -; CDR3 DNA: TGCGCCAGCAGCTCGACTAAGAGGGAGCAGTACTTC; CDR3 protein: CASSSTKREQYF
J gene: TRBJ1-1; V gene: TRBV7-2; clone size: few; D gene: -; CDR3 DNA: TGTGCCAGCAGCTTAAATCCTGGGAACACTGAAGCTTTCTTT; CDR3 protein: CASSLNPGNTEAFF
J gene: TRBJ2-4; V gene: TRBV21-1; clone size: -; D gene: -; CDR3 DNA: TGTGCCAGCACCTGGAGGCTAGCCAAATTATTTTGCATTCAGTACTTC; CDR3 protein: CASTWRLAKLFCIQYF
J gene: TRBJ2-1; V gene: TRBV29-1; clone size: many; D gene: TRBD1; CDR3 DNA: TGCAGCGTTCCAGACCAGGGGGCCCTGAGTGAGCAGTTCTTC; CDR3 protein: CSVPDQGALSEQFF
J gene: TRBJ2-5; V gene: TRBV5-1; clone size: many; D gene: TRBD1; CDR3 DNA: TGCGCCAGCAGCCGTGATTTGACAGGGCGAGAGACCCAGTACTTC; CDR3 protein: CASSRDLTGRETQYF
J gene: TRBJ1-5; V gene: TRBV4-3; clone size: many; D gene: -; CDR3 DNA: TGCGCCAGCAGCCAACAATTCAATGGGGGACAACCCCAGCATTTT; CDR3 protein: CASSQQFNGGQPQHF
J gene: TRBJ2-2; V gene: TRBV3-1; clone size: few; D gene: -; CDR3 DNA: TGTGCCAGCAGCCAAGAACCGGGGAACACCGGGGAGCTGTTTTTT; CDR3 protein: CASSQEPGNTGELFF
J gene: TRBJ1-1; V gene: TRBV27; clone size: few; D gene: -; CDR3 DNA: TGTGCCAGCAGTTTTCGTCGCGGCACTGAAGCTTTCTTT; CDR3 protein: CASSFRRGTEAFF
J gene: TRBJ1-1; V gene: TRBV29-1; clone size: many; D gene: -; CDR3 DNA: TGCAGCGTTGAAGACAGGGGACCTGAAGCTTTCTTT; CDR3 protein: CSVEDRGPEAFF
J gene: TRBJ1-1; V gene: TRBV28; clone size: many; D gene: TRBD1; CDR3 DNA: TGTGCCACGACAGGGGGGTTGGCGGGAACTGAAGCTTTCTTT; CDR3 protein: CATTGGLAGTEAFF
J gene: TRBJ2-5; V gene: TRBV5-5; clone size: -; D gene: -; CDR3 DNA: TGTGCCAGCAGCTTGGCCCTACCAAACCAAGAGACCCAGTACTTC; CDR3 protein: CASSLALPNQETQYF
J gene: TRBJ1-5; V gene: TRBV7-8; clone size: -; D gene: -; CDR3 DNA: TGTGCCAGCAGCCCCCCCGGGGACCCCAATCAGCCCCAGCATTTT; CDR3 protein: CASSPPGDPNQPQHF
J gene: TRBJ1-3; V gene: TRBV20-1; clone size: many; D gene: TRBD1; CDR3 DNA: TGCAGTGCTCGGGACAGACGGTCTGGAAACACCATATATTTT; CDR3 protein: CSARDRRSGNTIYF
J gene: TRBJ1-5; V gene: TRBV18; clone size: few; D gene: -; CDR3 DNA: TGTGCCAGCTCACCACCGGGTGGCAGCTTGGGCAATCAGCCCCAGCATTTT; CDR3 protein: CASSPPGGSLGNQPQHF